This T cell receptor (beta chain) was found in a study of cytomegalovirus exposure and HLA in healthy donors. Study observations and caveats: In a later analysis, at a false discovery rate of 0.05, 16,951 TCR beta sequences were associated with HLA alleles. Later analysis identified several of the most significant clusters that appeared linked to common viral pathogens. Later genetic work tied a missense DCLRE1C variant to beta-chain V and J trimming.

The PCR contained 60 Vbeta and 13 Jbeta primers. Generated by immunoSEQ multiplex PCR, the TCRdb table keeps only in-frame clones and is missing some. The repertoire holds some 190,000 clones, roughly 78% seen once, with 1.9% in the top ten. As regards this clone: Its antigen is undetermined.

This CDR3 comprises 13 residues. V trimming: 3 bases; J trimming: 5 bases; junction bases outside the gene matches: 3. Per germline, CDR1 GTSNPN and CDR2 SVGIG (reference sequence). This clonotype originated in a young woman in good health and CMV-seronegative. The sample comprised PBMCs. This chain uses TRBV30 with TRBJ1-5, with 8 bases fitting TRBD1. CDR3 in DNA: TGTGCCTGGAGCCAGGGGGCTCATCAGCCCCAGCATTTT. It yields the protein CAWSQGAHQPQHF.